Presented here are 24 T cell receptor beta chains from one specimen sequenced in a study of quantifying T cell responses using KT2 cells. Across the whole study: Reverse transcription used primers in the TCR alpha and beta constant regions.

The cDNA 3' end received a ligated oligonucleotide with a UMI. First-round PCR used 4 cycles and beta primers RC1.1 and RC1.2 covering TRBC1 and TRBC2. TCRdb processed the UMI-ligation and nested PCR reads anew with MiXCR; each CDR3 protein has one entry. The sample has about 32,000 distinct CDR3 sequences, 6% to 8% seen once. The sequencing sample was made of PBMCs spiked with cells of the T cell clone KT2. The receptors stem from a human donor.

This clonotype was detected a few times. The chain is built from TRBV20-1 and TRBJ1-6; 9 bases agree with TRBD1. Per germline, CDR1 DFQATT and CDR2 SNEGSKA (reference sequence). The V segment lost 1 base and the J segment 9 bases; nucleotides outside the gene matches: 4. The CDR3 runs 14 residues. The CDR3 nucleotides read TGCAGTGCTAGAGTACAGGGGGCTGTTTCACCCCTCCACTTT. Protein: CSARVQGAVSPLHF.

In this sample, this clonotype turned up many times. The V and J genes are TRBV6-5 and TRBJ1-1; 7 positions match TRBD1. The CDR3 spans 15 residues. Germline values: CDR1 MNHEY, CDR2 SVGAGI. The ends lost 2 bases at V and 3 bases at J; junction bases unmatched: 6. The CDR3 here is CASSYEAGGDTEAFF. The CDR3 DNA reads as TGTGCCAGCAGTTACGAGGCAGGGGGGGACACTGAAGCTTTCTTT.

The chain uses TRBV29-1 and TRBJ1-6; 7 bases map to TRBD1. Germline V gene lookup returns CDR1 SQVTM and CDR2 ANQGSEA. Unmatched junction bases numbered 5, after V lost 5 bases and J lost 7 bases. The CDR3 is made up of 13 amino acids. The CDR3 sequence: CSVLVGGNSPLHF. In DNA form, the CDR3 reads TGCAGCGTTCTCGTAGGGGGCAATTCACCCCTCCACTTT. Full variable domain (missing parts from reference TRBV29-1 and TRBJ1-6): SAVISQKPSRDICQRGTSLTIQCQVDSQVTMMFWYRQQPGQSLTLIATANQGSEATYESGFVIDKFPISRPNLTFSTLTVSNMSPEDSSIYLCSVLVGGNSPLHFGNGTRLTVT.

This clonotype was recorded a few times. This chain joins TRBV27 and TRBJ1-4; 9 bases line up with TRBD1. V shed 1 base, J shed 0 bases, and the junction held 3 bases outside the gene matches. CDR1 MNHEY and CDR2 SMNVEV come from the germline V gene (reference sequence). This CDR3 is 17 amino acids long. CDR3: CASSLWGQGATNEKLFF. CDR3 in DNA: TGTGCCAGCAGTTTATGGGGACAGGGTGCAACTAATGAAAAACTGTTTTTT. Combining the CDR3 with reference TRBV27 and TRBJ1-4 gives the whole variable domain EAQVTQNPRYLITVTGKKLTVTCSQNMNHEYMSWYRQDPGLGLRQIYYSMNVEVTDKGDVPEGYKVSRKEKRNFPLILESPSPNQTSLYFCASSLWGQGATNEKLFFGSGTQLSVL.

This clonotype has a count of ten or more. The chain joins TRBV20-1 to TRBJ1-4, with D hard to call. This CDR3 region has 12 residues. The ends were cut back, 8 bases at V and 4 bases at J, with 11 bases in the middle. The V gene's germline CDR1 is DFQATT and CDR2 SNEGSKA (reference sequence). CDR3 in amino acids: CSTWQINEKLFF. CDR3 bases: TGCAGTACCTGGCAGATTAATGAAAAACTGTTTTTT.

By proportion, this clonotype is medium-sized. This chain connects TRBV15 to TRBJ1-1, with TRBD1 as a possible D gene (5 bases). The CDR3 consists of 14 residues. The V and J ends lost 2 bases and 8 bases respectively, with 15 bases between them. The germline CDR1 and CDR2 sequences are LNHNV and YYDKDF (reference sequence). The CDR3 reads CATSRRRAGMEAFF. CDR3 nucleotide sequence: TGTGCCACCAGCAGAAGACGCGCAGGGATGGAAGCTTTCTTT.

This clonotype showed up many times. The genes are TRBV3-1 and TRBJ1-5; the match to TRBD1 covers 7 bases. Germline trimming cut 1 base from V and 4 bases from J; bases unmatched to any gene: 10. The CDR3 has 17 residues. From germline, CDR1 is LGHDT and CDR2 YNNKEL (reference sequence). The CDR3 sequence is CASSQGQGPIRNQPQHF. The DNA for the CDR3 is TGTGCCAGCAGCCAAGGACAGGGCCCAATTCGGAATCAGCCCCAGCATTTT.

V and J are TRBV20-1 and TRBJ2-7; either TRBD1 or TRBD2 may supply D (5 bases each). CDR3 length equals 15 residues. V was clipped by 1 base and J by 3 bases, with 16 bases between them. Germline CDR1 DFQATT, CDR2 SNEGSKA (reference sequence). CDR3 in amino acids: CSARGDGGPLYEQYF. CDR3 DNA: TGCAGTGCTAGAGGTGATGGGGGACCCCTCTACGAGCAGTACTTC.

This clonotype was seen ten or more times. The gene calls are TRBV13 and TRBJ1-1; D is uncertain. Trimming took 2 bases from V and 2 from J, leaving 3 bases between them. The CDR3 has 12 amino acids. Germline V gene lookup returns CDR1 PRHDT and CDR2 FYEKMQ (reference sequence). The CDR3 sequence: CASSLFNTEAFF. Written as DNA, the CDR3 is TGTGCCAGCAGCTTATTTAACACTGAAGCTTTCTTT.

This clonotype was detected many times. The V gene is TRBV5-1, the J gene TRBJ2-5; tentatively, D is TRBD1 (6 bases). Germline V lookup: CDR1 SGHRS, CDR2 YFSETQ. This CDR3 region has 14 residues. The germline V and J ends were trimmed by 0 bases and 2 bases, with 8 bases remaining between them. The CDR3 loop reads CASSLDRVQETQYF. Written as DNA, the CDR3 is TGCGCCAGCAGCTTGGACAGGGTACAAGAGACCCAGTACTTC.

CDR3 region: CAWKGGSSPLHF. CDR3 nucleotide sequence: TGTGCCTGGAAAGGTGGTAGTTCACCCCTCCACTTT. This sequence joins TRBV30 and TRBJ1-6; D not resolved. Germline V gene lookup returns CDR1 GTSNPN and CDR2 SVGIG (reference sequence). V dropped 4 bases and J dropped 9 bases, with 10 bases sitting between them. The CDR3 runs 12 residues.

This rearrangement joins TRBV12-3 or TRBV12-4 to TRBJ2-7, with TRBD2 identical over 9 bases. J lost 4 bases, V lost 6 bases, and 7 bases had no gene match. The CDR3 runs 14 residues. The CDR3 reads CASRPASGVYEQYF. The CDR3, as DNA: TGTGCCAGCAGGCCGGCTAGCGGGGTTTACGAGCAGTACTTC.

This clonotype has at least ten counts. J is TRBJ1-2 and V is TRBV15; 11 positions match TRBD1. J lost 3 bases, V lost 2 bases, and 8 bases had no gene match. CDR3 length equals 17 residues. Germline lookup yields CDR1 LNHNV and CDR2 YYDKDF (reference sequence). The CDR3 DNA reads as TGTGCCACCAGCAGATCCAGGACAGGGGGCCGCGACTATGGCTACACCTTC. Translated, it gives CATSRSRTGGRDYGYTF.

This clonotype was counted ten times or more. This sequence joins TRBV12-3 or TRBV12-4 and TRBJ2-3; 7 bases fit TRBD2. Germline trimming cut 7 bases from V and 5 bases from J; bases unmatched to any gene: 6. This CDR3 region has 13 residues. The CDR3 here is CASTLGGGDTQYF. The CDR3 DNA reads TGTGCCAGCACCCTGGGGGGGGGAGATACGCAGTATTTT.

By share, this clonotype counts as medium-sized (0.01 to 0.1%). The rearrangement links TRBV7-6 to TRBJ2-5; 8 nucleotides align to TRBD1. After removal of 5 bases from V and 5 bases from J, the junction contained 10 bases not matched to a gene. The CDR3 is 15 amino acids. Germline V gives CDR1 SGHVS, CDR2 FNYEAQ. The CDR3 here is CASSAQGAVRETQYF. In DNA form, the CDR3 reads TGTGCCAGCAGCGCCCAGGGGGCAGTGAGGGAGACCCAGTACTTC.

V and J are TRBV15 and TRBJ2-5, with D perhaps matching TRBD1 or TRBD2 (5 bases each). The V end lost 3 bases, the J end lost 4 bases, and 24 bases lay between the germline ends. CDR1 LNHNV and CDR2 YYDKDF come from the germline V gene (reference sequence). The CDR3 totals 18 residues. CDR3 sequence (DNA): TGTGCCACCAGCAGCAGTGGTTGGGACCGGCGGGTAGGAGAGACCCAGTACTTC. This gives the protein CATSSSGWDRRVGETQYF.

Many counts were recorded for this clonotype. V and J are TRBV5-1 and TRBJ1-4; no clear D gene. CDR1 and CDR2 from the germline V gene are SGHRS and YFSETQ. This CDR3 region has 13 residues. The V end was cut by 5 bases, the J end by 3 bases, with 8 bases between. The CDR3 is CASSSTSNEKLFF. CDR3 coding DNA: TGCGCCAGCAGTAGCACCTCTAATGAAAAACTGTTTTTT.

This clonotype was seen repeatedly, ten times or more. This chain connects TRBV5-4 to TRBJ2-3, with 11 nucleotides matching TRBD2. Germline V gene data show CDR1 as SGHNT and CDR2 as YYREEE (reference sequence). The CDR3 length is 16 residues. V shed 4 bases and J 4 bases; nucleotides not matched to a gene: 8. This CDR3 is CASSQNVAGGPDTQYF. The DNA for the CDR3 is TGTGCCAGCAGCCAAAACGTAGCGGGAGGGCCAGATACGCAGTATTTT.

The V gene is TRBV24-1, the J gene TRBJ2-1; 9 bases are a match to TRBD2. V lost 1 base to trimming and J lost 3 bases; unmatched junction nucleotides: 3. This CDR3 region has 16 residues. Germline V CDR1 and CDR2: KGHDR, SFDVKD. CDR3 sequence reads: CATSDFPLAGYNEQFF. Here the CDR3 DNA reads TGTGCCACCAGTGATTTCCCACTAGCGGGCTACAATGAGCAGTTCTTC.

This clonotype was counted many times. The rearrangement links TRBV2 to TRBJ1-5; D remains unclear. Germline-derived CDR1 and CDR2 are SNHLY and FYNNEI. There are 12 residues in the CDR3. The V gene lost 4 bases and the J gene lost 10 bases, with 11 bases spanning the gap. DNA for the CDR3: TGTGCCAGCAGTGCACCTTCCCATCCCCAGCATTTT. Protein product: CASSAPSHPQHF. Drawing the rest from reference TRBV2 and TRBJ1-5, the complete variable domain is EPEVTQTPSHQVTQMGQEVILRCVPISNHLYFYWYRQILGQKVEFLVSFYNNEISEKSEIFDDQFSVERPDGSNFTLKIRSTKLEDSAMYFCASSAPSHPQHFGDGTRLSIL.

By share, this clonotype ranks as medium-sized. The rearrangement links TRBV6-4 to TRBJ2-3; D possibly corresponds to TRBD2 (5 bases). From germline, CDR1 is MRHNA and CDR2 SNTAGT. Between the trimmed V and J ends, which lost 4 bases and 2 bases, there was a span of 7 bases. The CDR3 length is 13 residues. The CDR3 region is CASSGGATDTQYF. As DNA, the CDR3 is TGTGCCAGCAGTGGGGGAGCCACAGATACGCAGTATTTT.

The sample holds many counts of this clonotype. The rearrangement links TRBV6-2 or TRBV6-3 to TRBJ2-1; D is undetermined. V gave up 3 bases and J gave up 3 bases, with 9 bases separating them. CDR1 is MNHEY, CDR2 SVGEGT, per germline. There are 14 residues in the CDR3. As DNA, the CDR3 is TGTGCCAGCAGTTATATGGACGGCTACAATGAGCAGTTCTTC. It yields the protein CASSYMDGYNEQFF.

At least ten counts were recorded for this clonotype. The J gene is TRBJ1-1, the V gene TRBV11-1, with unresolved D. V was cut by 4 bases and J by 1 base, with 10 bases left in between. Germline-derived CDR1 and CDR2 are SGHAT and FQDESV (reference sequence). This CDR3 region has 14 residues. The CDR3 DNA reads TGTGCCAGCAGCTCTAAGCACGAGAACACTGAAGCTTTCTTT. Protein sequence: CASSSKHENTEAFF.

The V gene is TRBV7-7, the J gene TRBJ2-5; possibly TRBD1 for D (6 bases). V was pared by 2 bases and J by 5 bases, with 18 bases between. The germline V gene has CDR1 SSHAT and CDR2 FNYEAQ (reference sequence). This CDR3 region has 16 residues. CDR3 region: CASSLSLGAAEETQYF. The CDR3 DNA reads as TGTGCCAGCAGCTTAAGCCTGGGGGCAGCGGAGGAGACCCAGTACTTC. Looking up the rest from reference TRBV7-7 and TRBJ2-5 gives the full variable domain: GAGVSQSPRYKVTKRGQDVTLRCDPISSHATLYWYQQALGQGPEFLTYFNYEAQPDKSGLPSDRFSAERPEGSISTLTIQRTEQRDSAMYRCASSLSLGAAEETQYFGPGTRLLVL.